Following are 21 T cell receptor beta chains from one sample sequenced in a study of OX40 agonist ivuxolimab in advanced cancers. The table came from immunoSEQ multiplex PCR; TCRdb's copy has only in-frame clones and leaves some out. Here the sample spans roughly 96,000 clones, approximately 80% being singletons. Sequenced here: CD4+ or CD8+ T cells sorted from blood, sampled in a trial of the OX40 agonist ivuxolimab. The receptors originated from an adult with an advanced solid tumor such as melanoma, head and neck, liver or kidney cancer.

V usage is TRBV6-5 and J usage is TRBJ1-1; 7 bases are shared with TRBD1. CDR1 and CDR2 from the germline V gene are MNHEY and SVGAGI. This CDR3 has 14 residues. J was trimmed by 2 bases and V by 4 bases; bases with no gene match: 4. Here the CDR3 reads CASSSRGENTEAFF. In DNA form, the CDR3 reads TGTGCCAGCAGTTCCAGGGGGGAAAACACTGAAGCTTTCTTT.

The rearrangement uses TRBV6-5 and TRBJ2-2; either TRBD1 or TRBD2 may fit D (6 bases each). In germline, CDR1 is MNHEY, CDR2 SVGAGI. The CDR3 extends over 16 amino acids. Trimming cost V 2 bases and J 0 bases, with 10 bases left between them. The CDR3 sequence is CASSYEGGSNTGELFF. The CDR3 bases are TGTGCCAGCAGTTACGAGGGGGGCTCGAACACCGGGGAGCTGTTTTTT.

This chain connects TRBV2 to TRBJ2-2; no clear D gene. The CDR3 is made up of 14 amino acids. Germline V gives CDR1 SNHLY, CDR2 FYNNEI. V gave up 7 bases and J gave up 2 bases, with 11 bases separating them. DNA of the CDR3: TGTGCCAGCAAGAAGCAGGTTAACACCGGGGAGCTGTTTTTT. As protein: CASKKQVNTGELFF.

This clone was picked up one time. The V call is TRBV19, the J call TRBJ2-3; 8 nucleotides align to TRBD1. Germline V gene sequence: CDR1 LNHDA, CDR2 SQIVND (reference sequence). Losses at the gene ends were 6 bases for V and 2 bases for J; bases not matched to a gene: 7. The CDR3 consists of 15 residues. The CDR3 DNA reads as TGTGCCAGTAGCCCTGGACAGGGCCTCACAGATACGCAGTATTTT. Protein sequence: CASSPGQGLTDTQYF. Filled out from reference TRBV19 and TRBJ2-3, the complete variable domain reads DGGITQSPKYLFRKEGQNVTLSCEQNLNHDAMYWYRQDPGQGLRLIYYSQIVNDFQKGDIAEGYSVSREKKESFPLTVTSAQKNPTAFYLCASSPGQGLTDTQYFGPGTRLTVL.

The rearrangement joins TRBV5-1 to TRBJ2-3; 7 bases are a match to TRBD2. CDR1 is SGHRS and CDR2 is YFSETQ in the germline V gene. There are 15 residues in the CDR3. The trim removed 4 bases at V and 1 base at J, leaving 6 bases unmatched. This CDR3 reads CASSRRGEGTDTQYF. DNA for the CDR3: TGCGCCAGCAGCCGACGGGGGGAGGGCACAGATACGCAGTATTTT.

CDR3 sequence (DNA): TGTGCCAGCAGCTTAGTTGGAAAGTACACTGAAGCTTTCTTT. Translated, it gives CASSLVGKYTEAFF. The V and J genes are TRBV11-2 and TRBJ1-1; no clear D. Germline CDR1 is SGHAT and CDR2 is FQNNGV. This CDR3 is built from 14 residues. V lost 1 base, J lost 3 bases, and 9 bases lay in between.

The chain uses TRBV5-1 and TRBJ1-5; 7 positions agree with TRBD1. From germline, CDR1 is SGHRS and CDR2 YFSETQ. J lost 3 bases, V lost 4 bases, and 4 bases had no gene match. The CDR3 contains 14 residues. CDR3 in DNA: TGCGCCAGCAGCGAAGGGGGCCCCAATCAGCCCCAGCATTTT. It codes for CASSEGGPNQPQHF. Based on the CDR3 plus reference TRBV5-1 and TRBJ1-5, the full variable domain is KAGVTQTPRYLIKTRGQQVTLSCSPISGHRSVSWYQQTPGQGLQFLFEYFSETQRNKGNFPGRFSGRQFSNSRSEMNVSTLELGDSALYLCASSEGGPNQPQHFGDGTRLSIL.

The chain links TRBV7-2 to TRBJ2-1; 8 bases match TRBD2. The germline V gene has CDR1 SGHTA and CDR2 FQGNSA. This CDR3 has 15 residues. V was clipped by 1 base and J by 15 bases; unmatched bases: 14. CDR3 nucleotide sequence: TGTGCCAGCAGCTTAGGGGCGGGGGGAAGCGGGCCCTCGTTCTTC. This encodes CASSLGAGGSGPSFF.

The chain joins TRBV9 to TRBJ2-7; 7 bases map to TRBD1. The CDR3 totals 15 residues. The V and J ends lost 4 bases and 2 bases, in that order; junction bases with no gene match: 9. Per germline, CDR1 SGDLS and CDR2 YYNGEE. CDR3 bases: TGTGCCAGCAGCATCGCCGACAGGGCTACCTACGAGCAGTACTTC. Translated: CASSIADRATYEQYF.

The CDR3 reads CASSYFRGPGPRNTIYF. The DNA of the CDR3 is TGTGCCAGCAGTTACTTTAGGGGGCCCGGACCTCGCAACACCATATATTTT. The chain has TRBV2 and TRBJ1-3; TRBD1 matches at 7 bases. Trimming took 5 bases from V and 7 from J; bases not matched to a gene: 17. The length of the CDR3 is 17 residues. In germline, CDR1 is SNHLY, CDR2 FYNNEI.

The rearrangement joins TRBV6-1 to TRBJ1-2; TRBD1 might be the D (5 bases). The V and J ends lost 4 bases and 8 bases respectively, with 17 bases between them. Germline V lookup: CDR1 MNHNS, CDR2 SASEGT. This CDR3 comprises 14 residues. CDR3 sequence: CASSAGTALWGYTF. The CDR3, as DNA: TGTGCCAGCAGTGCCGGGACGGCCCTCTGGGGCTACACCTTC.

The chain uses TRBV5-1 and TRBJ1-6; TRBD1 is a possible D gene (6 bases). V lost 0 bases, J lost 4 bases, and 11 bases lay in between. Germline V gene data show CDR1 as SGHRS and CDR2 as YFSETQ. This CDR3 is built from 16 residues. In DNA, the CDR3 is TGCGCCAGCAGCTTGGCCGGGACAACTTATAATTCACCCCTCCACTTT. Encoded protein: CASSLAGTTYNSPLHF.

The chain uses TRBV10-2 and TRBJ2-3; D call uncertain. V was trimmed by 2 bases and J by 2 bases, leaving 14 bases between them. The CDR3 loop spans 16 amino acids. Looked up from germline, CDR1 is WSHSY and CDR2 is SAAADI. CDR3 amino acids: CASSELAPITTDTQYF. For the CDR3, the DNA is TGCGCCAGCAGTGAGCTGGCGCCGATTACCACAGATACGCAGTATTTT.

The genes are TRBV7-9 and TRBJ1-2; 8 bases agree with TRBD1. CDR3 length equals 14 residues. Per germline, CDR1 SEHNR and CDR2 FQNEAQ (reference sequence). Trimming took 4 bases from V and 7 from J; bases not matched to a gene: 8. This CDR3 reads CASSSNQGAVGYTF. The CDR3, as DNA: TGTGCCAGCAGCTCCAATCAGGGGGCAGTTGGCTACACCTTC.

The sample holds a few counts of this clone. The CDR3 reads CSAKTGAEQYF. The DNA of the CDR3 is TGCAGTGCTAAAACAGGGGCCGAGCAGTACTTC. The chain employs TRBV20-1 and TRBJ2-7, with 7 positions matching TRBD1. CDR1 and CDR2 from the germline V gene are DFQATT and SNEGSKA (reference sequence). CDR3 length: 11 amino acids. V dropped 4 bases and J dropped 6; count of bases not matched to a gene: 3.

The gene calls are TRBV29-1 and TRBJ2-5; D may be TRBD1 (6 bases). The CDR3 length is 14 residues. CDR1 SQVTM and CDR2 ANQGSEA come from the germline V gene. V lost 6 bases, J lost 1 base, and 15 bases lay in between. CDR3 coding DNA: TGCAGCGTAGCACAGGGCGCCTTCCAAGAGACCCAGTACTTC. Translating it yields CSVAQGAFQETQYF. The full variable domain, in which reference TRBV29-1 and TRBJ2-5 provide the parts outside the CDR3, is SAVISQKPSRDICQRGTSLTIQCQVDSQVTMMFWYRQQPGQSLTLIATANQGSEATYESGFVIDKFPISRPNLTFSTLTVSNMSPEDSSIYLCSVAQGAFQETQYFGPGTRLLVL.

This clone showed up just a few times. The V call is TRBV6-6, the J call TRBJ2-2, with D tentatively TRBD1 (5 bases). V was trimmed by 8 bases and J by 0 bases, leaving 7 bases between them. CDR1 MNHNY and CDR2 SVGAGI come from the germline V gene (reference sequence). The CDR3 totals 13 residues. The DNA for the CDR3 is TGTGCCAGCTGGGGCGCGAACACCGGGGAGCTGTTTTTT. Translated: CASWGANTGELFF.

The rearrangement joins TRBV5-1 to TRBJ2-1; D remains unclear. The CDR3 loop spans 14 amino acids. The V and J ends lost 4 bases and 8 bases respectively, with 16 bases between them. Germline V CDR1 and CDR2: SGHRS, YFSETQ. The CDR3 DNA reads as TGCGCCAGCAGCCCCTACCTCAGAGGTGATGAGCAGTTCTTC. It translates to CASSPYLRGDEQFF. Variable domain in full (rest from reference TRBV5-1 and TRBJ2-1): KAGVTQTPRYLIKTRGQQVTLSCSPISGHRSVSWYQQTPGQGLQFLFEYFSETQRNKGNFPGRFSGRQFSNSRSEMNVSTLELGDSALYLCASSPYLRGDEQFFGPGTRLTVL.

At least ten counts were recorded for this clone. The chain recombines TRBV9 with TRBJ2-1, with a weak D call TRBD2 (5 bases). Germline V lookup: CDR1 SGDLS, CDR2 YYNGEE. The germline V and J ends were trimmed by 4 bases and 9 bases, with 20 bases remaining between them. The CDR3 contains 15 residues. Here the CDR3 reads CASSSREGPTGEQFF. The CDR3 DNA follows: TGTGCCAGCAGCTCCCGGGAAGGCCCAACGGGTGAGCAGTTCTTC.

The chain combines TRBV9 with TRBJ1-3; 7 bases match TRBD1. This CDR3 is 16 amino acids long. The germline V gene has CDR1 SGDLS and CDR2 YYNGEE. V shed 3 bases and J 4 bases; nucleotides not matched to a gene: 10. The CDR3 bases are TGTGCCAGCAGCGCCGTGGGGACAGTGAGCGGAAACACCATATATTTT. Its translation: CASSAVGTVSGNTIYF.

This clone was seen once. The chain joins TRBV14 to TRBJ1-2; a weak D match, TRBD1 (5 bases). CDR3 length equals 16 residues. The ends were cut back, 3 bases at V and 8 bases at J, with 22 bases in the middle. Per germline, CDR1 SGHDN and CDR2 FVKESK. The CDR3 DNA is TGTGCCAGCAGCCACGGCCTAGGTTCGGGGGATCGCGGCTACACCTTC. This encodes CASSHGLGSGDRGYTF. The entire variable domain, with the rest obtained from reference TRBV14 and TRBJ1-2, is as follows: EAGVTQFPSHSVIEKGQTVTLRCDPISGHDNLYWYRRVMGKEIKFLLHFVKESKQDESGMPNNRFLAERTGGTYSTLKVQPAELEDSGVYFCASSHGLGSGDRGYTFGSGTRLTVV.